This TCR beta chain came from a study of cytomegalovirus exposure and HLA in healthy donors. Amplification used 60 Vbeta primers and 13 Jbeta primers. Repertoires were generated with immunoSEQ multiplex PCR, while TCRdb's copy carries only in-frame clones and drops some. The sample includes about 200,000 clones, roughly 76% of them seen just once. Trimming left V 1 base short and J 5 bases short, with 17 bases between. Looked up from germline, CDR1 is SGHVS and CDR2 is FNYEAQ. The CDR3 totals 16 residues. This chain links TRBV7-6 with TRBJ1-1; TRBD1 might be the D (5 bases). Material for sequencing was PBMCs. The TCR was taken from a woman aged 25 to 39 in good health and CMV-seropositive. The CDR3 DNA is TGTGCCAGCAGCTTAGAGGCTTCGGGGGGAGCGACTGAAGCTTTCTTT. Translation: CASSLEASGGATEAFF. Based on the CDR3 plus reference TRBV7-6 and TRBJ1-1, the full variable domain is GAGVSQSPRYKVTKRGQDVALRCDPISGHVSLYWYRQALGQGPEFLTYFNYEAQQDKSGLPNDRFSAERPEGSISTLTIQRTEQRDSAMYRCASSLEASGGATEAFFGQGTRLTVV.